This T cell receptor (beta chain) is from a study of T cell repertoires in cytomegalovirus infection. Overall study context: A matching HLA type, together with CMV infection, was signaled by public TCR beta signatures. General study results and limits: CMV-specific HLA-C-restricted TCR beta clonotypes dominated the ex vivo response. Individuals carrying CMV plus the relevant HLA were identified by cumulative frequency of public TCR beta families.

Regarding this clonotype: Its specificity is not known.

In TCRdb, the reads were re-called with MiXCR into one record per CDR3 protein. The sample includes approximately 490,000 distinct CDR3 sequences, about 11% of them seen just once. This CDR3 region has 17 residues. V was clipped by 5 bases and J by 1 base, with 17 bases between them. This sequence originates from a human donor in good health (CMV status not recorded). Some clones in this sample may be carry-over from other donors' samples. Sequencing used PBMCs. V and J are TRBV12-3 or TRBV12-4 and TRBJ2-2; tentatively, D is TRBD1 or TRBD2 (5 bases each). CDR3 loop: CASSPPKGGGNTGELFF. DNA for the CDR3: TGTGCCAGCAGTCCCCCAAAGGGTGGGGGGAACACCGGGGAGCTGTTTTTT.